This TCR beta chain was sequenced for a study of cytomegalovirus exposure and HLA in healthy donors. Study-level information: A later analysis reported the same platform for the 110 or so validation repertoires and the roughly 700 first-cohort repertoires.

V was shortened by 3 bases and J by 5 bases, with 10 bases between the two germline ends. The CDR3 is made up of 13 amino acids. Germline values: CDR1 SGHNT, CDR2 YENEEA. As regards this clone: Its antigen is currently unknown.

Regarding the study as a whole: Clusters of TCRs from the first cohort tended to co-occur in the roughly 120 validation repertoires (as a later analysis found). TCR sequences were mostly rare, though some public TCRs occurred in many donors. Specific recognition of CMV antigens was confirmed in vitro for a few chains (all CMV-associated).

Produced via immunoSEQ multiplex PCR; TCRdb's table is partial and in-frame only. In the table there are 200,000 to 300,000 clones, around 86% of which are singletons. This sequence originates from a woman in her twenties or thirties in good health and CMV-seropositive. The rearrangement uses TRBV11-3 and TRBJ1-1, with no clear D. The sample taken for sequencing was PBMCs. The CDR3 DNA sequence: TGTGCCAGCAGCTTTAACGGGGTAACTGAAGCTTTCTTT. Translation gives CASSFNGVTEAFF. Looking up the rest from reference TRBV11-3 and TRBJ1-1 gives the full variable domain: EAGVVQSPRYKIIEKKQPVAFWCNPISGHNTLYWYLQNLGQGPELLIRYENEEAVDDSQLPKDRFSAERLKGVDSTLKIQPAELGDSAVYLCASSFNGVTEAFFGQGTRLTVV.